This TCR beta chain was found in a study of PD-1 blockade in classical Hodgkin lymphoma. Regarding the study as a whole: Before treatment, TCR diversity in newly diagnosed patients was reportedly lower than in healthy donors. Patients with a complete response exhibited baseline diversity comparable to newly diagnosed patients. Compared with baseline, CD4+ but not CD8+ TCR diversity had risen significantly by C4D1. Reasons behind the repertoire differences stay unclear, perhaps disease activity or earlier therapy.

As to this clone: What it binds is unknown.

The repertoire was sequenced with immunoSEQ multiplex PCR; TCRdb's copy has only in-frame clones and lacks some. Of 90,000 to 100,000 clones in the sample, roughly 89% were seen once. All patients relapsed after autologous stem cell transplantation, and brentuximab vedotin exposure varied. Sample: peripheral blood mononuclear cells (PBMCs), taken at baseline. This TCR came from a human donor with classical Hodgkin lymphoma.

CDR3 amino acids: CAWSRGIAGFSGANVLTF. The CDR3 nucleotides read TGTGCCTGGAGTCGGGGGATAGCGGGGTTCTCTGGGGCCAACGTCCTGACTTTC. V and J are TRBV30 and TRBJ2-6, with 8 bases lining up with TRBD2. CDR3 size: 18 residues. The germline V gene has CDR1 GTSNPN and CDR2 SVGIG (reference sequence). J lost 0 bases, V lost 2 bases, and 9 bases had no gene match.